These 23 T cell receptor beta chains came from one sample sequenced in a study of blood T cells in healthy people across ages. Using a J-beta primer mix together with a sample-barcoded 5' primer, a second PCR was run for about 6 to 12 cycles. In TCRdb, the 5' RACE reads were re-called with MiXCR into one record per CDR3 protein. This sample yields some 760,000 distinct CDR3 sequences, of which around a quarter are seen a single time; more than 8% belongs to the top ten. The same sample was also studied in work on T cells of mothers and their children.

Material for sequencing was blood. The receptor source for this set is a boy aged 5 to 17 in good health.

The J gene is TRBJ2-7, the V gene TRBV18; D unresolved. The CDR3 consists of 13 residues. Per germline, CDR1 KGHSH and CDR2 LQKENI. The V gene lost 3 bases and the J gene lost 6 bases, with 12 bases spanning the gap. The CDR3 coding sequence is TGTGCCAGCTCACCCCTAGGCGTGGTCGAGCAGTACTTC. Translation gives CASSPLGVVEQYF.

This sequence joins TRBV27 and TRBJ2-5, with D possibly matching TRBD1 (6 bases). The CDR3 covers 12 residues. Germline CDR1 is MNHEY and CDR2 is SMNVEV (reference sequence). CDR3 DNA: TGTGTTACTCAGGGGAACCAAGAGACCCAGTACTTC. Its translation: CVTQGNQETQYF.

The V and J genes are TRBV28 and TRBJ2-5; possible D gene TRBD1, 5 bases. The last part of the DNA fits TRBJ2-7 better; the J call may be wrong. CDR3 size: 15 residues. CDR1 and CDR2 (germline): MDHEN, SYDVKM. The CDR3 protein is CASRSLRGSLYEQYF. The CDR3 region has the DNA TGTGCCAGCAGATCTCTTAGGGGATCCCTCTACGAGCAGTACTTC.

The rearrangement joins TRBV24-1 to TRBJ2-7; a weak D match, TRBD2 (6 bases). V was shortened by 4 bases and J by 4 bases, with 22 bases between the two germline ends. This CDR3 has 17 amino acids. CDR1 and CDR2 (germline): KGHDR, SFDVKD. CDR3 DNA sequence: TGTGCCACCAGTGACTCCCGGGGGACTGGAACGCCTTACGAGCAGTACTTC. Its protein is CATSDSRGTGTPYEQYF.

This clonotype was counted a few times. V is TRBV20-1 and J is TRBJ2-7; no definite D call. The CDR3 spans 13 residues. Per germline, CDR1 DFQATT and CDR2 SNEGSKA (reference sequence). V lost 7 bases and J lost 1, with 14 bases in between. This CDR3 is CSVLPRQSYEQYF. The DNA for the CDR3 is TGCAGTGTCCTGCCGCGGCAGTCCTACGAGCAGTACTTC.

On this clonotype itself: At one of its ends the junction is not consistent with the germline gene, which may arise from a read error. CDR3 residues: CASSVNRSPSGTDTQYF. In nucleotides, the CDR3 is TGTGCCAGCAGCGTCAATAGAAGCCCTTCTGGCACCGATACGCAGTATTTT. The chain carries TRBV9 and TRBJ2-3; the D is unclear. The CDR3 sequence is 17 residues long. Looked up from germline, CDR1 is SGDLS and CDR2 is YYNGEE.

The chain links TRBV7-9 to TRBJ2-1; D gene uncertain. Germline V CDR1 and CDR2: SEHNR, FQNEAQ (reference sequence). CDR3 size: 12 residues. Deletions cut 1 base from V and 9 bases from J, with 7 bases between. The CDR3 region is CASSLGIAEQFF. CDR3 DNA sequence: TGTGCCAGCAGCTTAGGGATCGCTGAGCAGTTCTTC.

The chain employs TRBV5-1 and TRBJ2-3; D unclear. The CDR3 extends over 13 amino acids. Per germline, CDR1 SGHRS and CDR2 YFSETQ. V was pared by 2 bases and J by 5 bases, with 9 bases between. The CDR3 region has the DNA TGCGCCAGCAGCTTTTCCGTGGGAGATACGCAGTATTTT. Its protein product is CASSFSVGDTQYF.

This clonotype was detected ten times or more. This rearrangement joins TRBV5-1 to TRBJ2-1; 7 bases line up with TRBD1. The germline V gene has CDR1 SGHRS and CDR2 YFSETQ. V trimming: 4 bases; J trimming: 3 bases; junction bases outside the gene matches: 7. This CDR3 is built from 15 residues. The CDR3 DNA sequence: TGCGCCAGCAGCGCGCAGGGGGTTCGCTACAATGAGCAGTTCTTC. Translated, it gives CASSAQGVRYNEQFF.

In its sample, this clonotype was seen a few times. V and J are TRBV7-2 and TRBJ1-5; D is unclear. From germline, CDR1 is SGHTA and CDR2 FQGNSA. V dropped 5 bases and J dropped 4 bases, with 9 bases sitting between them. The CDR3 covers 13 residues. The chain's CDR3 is CASSPDGNQPQHF. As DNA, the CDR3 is TGTGCCAGCAGCCCGGACGGAAATCAGCCCCAGCATTTT.

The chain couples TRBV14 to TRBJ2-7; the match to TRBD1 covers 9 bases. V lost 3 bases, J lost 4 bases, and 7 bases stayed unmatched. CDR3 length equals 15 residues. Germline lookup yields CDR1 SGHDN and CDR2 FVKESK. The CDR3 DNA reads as TGTGCCAGCAGCCATATCCCGACAGGGGGGTACGAGCAGTACTTC. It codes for CASSHIPTGGYEQYF.

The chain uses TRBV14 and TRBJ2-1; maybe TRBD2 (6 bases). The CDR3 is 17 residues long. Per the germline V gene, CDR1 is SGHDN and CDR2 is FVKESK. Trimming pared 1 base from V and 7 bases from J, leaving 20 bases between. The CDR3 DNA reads TGTGCCAGCAGCCAAGGGGCGGGATTATTGTTTGTTAATGAGCAGTTCTTC. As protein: CASSQGAGLLFVNEQFF.

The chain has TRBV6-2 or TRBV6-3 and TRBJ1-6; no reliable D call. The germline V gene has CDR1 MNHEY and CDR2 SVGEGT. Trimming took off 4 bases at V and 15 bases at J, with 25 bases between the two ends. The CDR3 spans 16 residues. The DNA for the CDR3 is TGTGCCAGCAGTTTTTGGCCCAGCTCGGGTATTTATGGCCTCCACTTT. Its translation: CASSFWPSSGIYGLHF.

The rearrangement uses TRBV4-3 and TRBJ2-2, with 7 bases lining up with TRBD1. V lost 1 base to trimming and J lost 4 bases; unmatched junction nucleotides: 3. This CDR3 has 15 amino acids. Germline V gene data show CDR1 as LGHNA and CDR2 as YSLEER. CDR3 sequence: CASSQGQGFTGELFF. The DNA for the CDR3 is TGCGCCAGCAGCCAAGGACAGGGTTTCACCGGGGAGCTGTTTTTT.

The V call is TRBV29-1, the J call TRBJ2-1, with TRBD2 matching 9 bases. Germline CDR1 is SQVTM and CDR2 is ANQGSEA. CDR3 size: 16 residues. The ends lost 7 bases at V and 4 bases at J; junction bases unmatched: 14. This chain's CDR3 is CSAELTGLAHYNEQFF. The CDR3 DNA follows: TGCAGCGCTGAGTTAACGGGACTAGCCCATTACAATGAGCAGTTCTTC.

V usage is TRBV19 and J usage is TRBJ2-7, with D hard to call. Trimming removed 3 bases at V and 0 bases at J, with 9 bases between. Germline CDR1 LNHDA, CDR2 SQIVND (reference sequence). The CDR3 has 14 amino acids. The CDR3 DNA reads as TGTGCCAGTAGTATGAGTGGCAGCTCCTACGAGCAGTACTTC. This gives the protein CASSMSGSSYEQYF.

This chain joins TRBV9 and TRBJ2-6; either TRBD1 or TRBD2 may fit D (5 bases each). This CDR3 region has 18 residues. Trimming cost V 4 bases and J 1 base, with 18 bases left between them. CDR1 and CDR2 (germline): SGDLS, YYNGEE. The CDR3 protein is CASSPPGRKESGANVLTF. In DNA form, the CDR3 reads TGTGCCAGCAGCCCTCCGGGACGGAAAGAATCTGGGGCCAACGTCCTGACTTTC.

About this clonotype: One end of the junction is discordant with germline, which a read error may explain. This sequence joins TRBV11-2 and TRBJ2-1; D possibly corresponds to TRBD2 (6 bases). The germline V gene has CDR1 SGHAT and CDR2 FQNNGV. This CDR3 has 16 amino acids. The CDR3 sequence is CAGSLDRGWDYNEQFF. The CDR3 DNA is TGTGCCGGCAGCTTAGATCGGGGGTGGGACTACAATGAGCAGTTCTTC.

The CDR3 DNA follows: TGTGCCAGCAGCGCCCCGGGGGGGACCTACGAGCAGTACTTC. Translated, it gives CASSAPGGTYEQYF. The chain is built from TRBV13 and TRBJ2-7; 8 bases agree with TRBD2. Germline V gives CDR1 PRHDT, CDR2 FYEKMQ (reference sequence). Trimming removed 5 bases from V and 2 bases from J; junction bases left unmatched: 5. This CDR3 contains 14 residues.

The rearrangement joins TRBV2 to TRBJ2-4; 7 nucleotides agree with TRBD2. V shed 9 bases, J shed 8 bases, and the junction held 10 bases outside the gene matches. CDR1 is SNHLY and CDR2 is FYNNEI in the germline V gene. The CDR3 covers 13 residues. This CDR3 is CASTRREKYIQYF. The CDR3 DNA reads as TGTGCCAGTACACGGCGGGAGAAATACATTCAGTACTTC.

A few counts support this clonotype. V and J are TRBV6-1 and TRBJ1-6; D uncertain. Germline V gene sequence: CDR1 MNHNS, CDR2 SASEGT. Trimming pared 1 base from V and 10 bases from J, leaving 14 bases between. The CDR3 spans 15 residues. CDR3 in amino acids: CASSEERGGGSPLHF. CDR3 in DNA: TGTGCCAGCAGTGAAGAGCGAGGAGGAGGCTCACCCCTCCACTTT.

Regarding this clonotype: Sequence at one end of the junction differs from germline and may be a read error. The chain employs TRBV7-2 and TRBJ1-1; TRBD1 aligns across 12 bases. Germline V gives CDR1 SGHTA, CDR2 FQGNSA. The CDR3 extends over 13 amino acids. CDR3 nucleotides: TGTGCCAACAGCTTGGAGGGACAGGGGGCCGCTTTCTTT. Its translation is CANSLEGQGAAFF.

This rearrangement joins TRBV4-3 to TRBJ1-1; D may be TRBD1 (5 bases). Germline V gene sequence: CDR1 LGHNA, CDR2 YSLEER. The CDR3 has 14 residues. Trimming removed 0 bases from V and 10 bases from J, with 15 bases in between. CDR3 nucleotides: TGCGCCAGCAGCCAAGAAGAAGATAGGGGATCAGCTTTCTTT. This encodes CASSQEEDRGSAFF.